This is a list of T cell receptor beta chains from one sample in a study of cytomegalovirus exposure and HLA in healthy donors. Libraries were prepared by immunoSEQ multiplex PCR; TCRdb keeps only in-frame clonotypes and omits some of them. The sample lists roughly 130,000 clones, 70% to 85% occurring once. The sample comprised PBMCs. These receptors originate from a man between 50 and 59 years old in good health and CMV-seronegative. The CDR3 runs from the conserved cysteine through the conserved F or W. Fields, in order: clone size, J gene, V gene, D gene, CDR3 DNA, CDR3 protein. D genes are given only for firm matches. Where a row states a size, it is once, few, many or the class of an expanded clone; other rows omit it.

abundance: -; j_gene: TRBJ1-1; v_gene: TRBV6-1; d_gene: TRBD1; CDR3nt: TGTGCCAGCAGTGAAGTAGGGACAGGGCGGGCTGAAGCTTTCTTT; CDR3aa: CASSEVGTGRAEAFF
abundance: -; j_gene: TRBJ1-1; v_gene: TRBV6-5; d_gene: -; CDR3nt: TGTGCCAGCAGTTACTCCCGGACAGCTGAAGCTTTCTTT; CDR3aa: CASSYSRTAEAFF
abundance: -; j_gene: TRBJ2-1; v_gene: TRBV2; d_gene: -; CDR3nt: TGTGCCAGCAGTGAACTACTGGCCTCGGGTGAGCAGTTCTTC; CDR3aa: CASSELLASGEQFF
abundance: -; j_gene: TRBJ2-1; v_gene: TRBV19; d_gene: -; CDR3nt: TGTGCCAGTAGTATATTCGCCTACAATGAGCAGTTCTTC; CDR3aa: CASSIFAYNEQFF
abundance: -; j_gene: TRBJ2-2; v_gene: TRBV29-1; d_gene: -; CDR3nt: TGCAGCGTTGTAATTTCGCATTCAGGCACCGGGGAGCTGTTTTTT; CDR3aa: CSVVISHSGTGELFF
abundance: -; j_gene: TRBJ2-3; v_gene: TRBV6-5; d_gene: -; CDR3nt: TGTGCCAGCAGTTACTCGATGTGGGGGGGCCTGCATACGCAGTATTTT; CDR3aa: CASSYSMWGGLHTQYF
abundance: -; j_gene: TRBJ1-6; v_gene: TRBV9; d_gene: -; CDR3nt: TGTGCCAGCAGCTCTAGCGGCAGGAGCGACTCACCCCTCCACTTT; CDR3aa: CASSSSGRSDSPLHF
abundance: -; j_gene: TRBJ1-2; v_gene: TRBV5-6; d_gene: -; CDR3nt: TGTGCCAGCAGCTTGGCACAGCACTATGGCTACACCTTC; CDR3aa: CASSLAQHYGYTF
abundance: -; j_gene: TRBJ1-2; v_gene: TRBV25-1; d_gene: -; CDR3nt: TGTGCCAGCAGTGGAGGGCACGACTATGGCTACACCTTC; CDR3aa: CASSGGHDYGYTF
abundance: -; j_gene: TRBJ2-5; v_gene: TRBV19; d_gene: TRBD2; CDR3nt: TGTGCCACCGCAAAGGGGGCCCGAGCGGGGGGGATGGGAGAGACCCAGTACTTC; CDR3aa: CATAKGARAGGMGETQYF
abundance: -; j_gene: TRBJ2-1; v_gene: TRBV2; d_gene: -; CDR3nt: TGTGCCAGCAGTGAAGTAGGGGGGGCTAGCTCCTACAATGAGCAGTTCTTC; CDR3aa: CASSEVGGASSYNEQFF
abundance: -; j_gene: TRBJ1-2; v_gene: TRBV12-5; d_gene: TRBD1; CDR3nt: TGTGCTAGTGGTTTGGTTCCCCGGGACAGGGGAAACTATGGCTACACCTTC; CDR3aa: CASGLVPRDRGNYGYTF
abundance: -; j_gene: TRBJ2-7; v_gene: TRBV11-2; d_gene: TRBD2; CDR3nt: TGTGCCAGCAGCTTAGCTAGCGGGCAGACCTACGAGCAGTACTTC; CDR3aa: CASSLASGQTYEQYF
abundance: once; j_gene: TRBJ2-1; v_gene: TRBV10-2; d_gene: TRBD2; CDR3nt: TGCGCCAGCAGTGAGGGCAGGGACTATCGGAATGAGCAGTTCTTC; CDR3aa: CASSEGRDYRNEQFF
abundance: -; j_gene: TRBJ1-2; v_gene: TRBV6-5; d_gene: -; CDR3nt: TGTGCCAGCCTAACCCCGGGGGGCTATGGCTACACCTTC; CDR3aa: CASLTPGGYGYTF
abundance: -; j_gene: TRBJ1-3; v_gene: TRBV30; d_gene: TRBD1; CDR3nt: TGTGCCTGGAGTGTGGGGACAGGCACTGGAAACACCATATATTTT; CDR3aa: CAWSVGTGTGNTIYF
abundance: few; j_gene: TRBJ1-1; v_gene: TRBV21-1; d_gene: -; CDR3nt: TGTGCCAGCAGTATCACTGAAGCTTTCTTT; CDR3aa: CASSITEAFF
abundance: -; j_gene: TRBJ2-7; v_gene: TRBV5-6; d_gene: -; CDR3nt: TGTGCCAGCAGCTTGCCAGGGCCCTACGAGCAGTACTTC; CDR3aa: CASSLPGPYEQYF
abundance: -; j_gene: TRBJ2-1; v_gene: TRBV5-4; d_gene: -; CDR3nt: TGTGCCAGCAGTCCCAAAGCGGCTTCAGAGCAGTTCTTC; CDR3aa: CASSPKAASEQFF
abundance: -; j_gene: TRBJ1-5; v_gene: TRBV7-9; d_gene: -; CDR3nt: TGTGCCAGCTGCAGGGATAATCAGCCCCAGCATTTT; CDR3aa: CASCRDNQPQHF
abundance: -; j_gene: TRBJ2-5; v_gene: TRBV2; d_gene: TRBD1; CDR3nt: TGTGCCAGCAGAGTCACAGGGGCGTACCAAGAGACCCAGTACTTC; CDR3aa: CASRVTGAYQETQYF
abundance: -; j_gene: TRBJ2-1; v_gene: TRBV2; d_gene: TRBD2; CDR3nt: TGTGCCAGCAGTGATATACTAGCGGGGGTTGAGCAGTTCTTC; CDR3aa: CASSDILAGVEQFF
abundance: -; j_gene: TRBJ2-7; v_gene: TRBV9; d_gene: TRBD1; CDR3nt: TGTGCCAGCAGCGCGGGGACAGGGACCTACGAGCAGTACTTC; CDR3aa: CASSAGTGTYEQYF
abundance: -; j_gene: TRBJ1-1; v_gene: TRBV19; d_gene: -; CDR3nt: TGTGCCAGTAACCAGGGGTTCGCTGAAGCTTTCTTT; CDR3aa: CASNQGFAEAFF
abundance: -; j_gene: TRBJ1-5; v_gene: TRBV30; d_gene: TRBD1; CDR3nt: TGTGCCTGGGGGGACAGGGGCAATCAGCCCCAGCATTTT; CDR3aa: CAWGDRGNQPQHF
abundance: -; j_gene: TRBJ1-1; v_gene: TRBV5-1; d_gene: TRBD1; CDR3nt: TGCGCCAGCAGCTCAAACGGACAGGGAGATGAAGCTTTCTTT; CDR3aa: CASSSNGQGDEAFF
abundance: -; j_gene: TRBJ1-2; v_gene: TRBV5-1; d_gene: TRBD1; CDR3nt: TGCGCCAGCACCAGGGACAGGGGCGGGCCGGATTATGGCTACACCTTC; CDR3aa: CASTRDRGGPDYGYTF
abundance: few; j_gene: TRBJ1-1; v_gene: TRBV30; d_gene: -; CDR3nt: TGTGCCTGGAGTGTGCTTACAAGTACAACTGAAGCTTTCTTT; CDR3aa: CAWSVLTSTTEAFF
abundance: -; j_gene: TRBJ1-3; v_gene: TRBV2; d_gene: TRBD1; CDR3nt: TGTGCCAGCATCGGGCGAACCGGGACAGGGAACGGAAACACCATATATTTT; CDR3aa: CASIGRTGTGNGNTIYF
abundance: -; j_gene: TRBJ2-1; v_gene: TRBV5-4; d_gene: -; CDR3nt: TGTGCCAGCAGCTTGGGAAGCAGGGGCAACAATGAGCAGTTCTTC; CDR3aa: CASSLGSRGNNEQFF
abundance: -; j_gene: TRBJ1-1; v_gene: TRBV7-9; d_gene: -; CDR3nt: TGTGCCAGCAGCCCACAGGTTGTGAGCACTGAAGCTTTCTTT; CDR3aa: CASSPQVVSTEAFF
abundance: -; j_gene: TRBJ2-7; v_gene: TRBV27; d_gene: -; CDR3nt: TGTGCCAGCAGTTATGGCTCAGGCTACGAGCAGTACTTC; CDR3aa: CASSYGSGYEQYF
abundance: -; j_gene: TRBJ1-1; v_gene: TRBV5-4; d_gene: -; CDR3nt: TGTGCCAGCAGCCAAGAGACAGCGAACACTGAAGCTTTCTTT; CDR3aa: CASSQETANTEAFF
abundance: -; j_gene: TRBJ2-5; v_gene: TRBV7-2; d_gene: TRBD2; CDR3nt: TGTGCCAGCAGCGCGACTAGCGGGGAGACCCAGTACTTC; CDR3aa: CASSATSGETQYF
abundance: few; j_gene: TRBJ2-7; v_gene: TRBV27; d_gene: -; CDR3nt: TGTGCCAGCAGTTTAATTGGGGCAGGAACCTACGAGCAGTACTTC; CDR3aa: CASSLIGAGTYEQYF
abundance: -; j_gene: TRBJ2-3; v_gene: TRBV7-2; d_gene: TRBD2; CDR3nt: TGTGCCAGCAGCCCTTATGGACTAGCGGGGGGGCCCGGCACAGATACGCAGTATTTT; CDR3aa: CASSPYGLAGGPGTDTQYF
abundance: few; j_gene: TRBJ1-3; v_gene: TRBV4-1; d_gene: -; CDR3nt: TGCGCCAGCAGCCAACACGCAACAGTTTACTCTGGAAACACCATATATTTT; CDR3aa: CASSQHATVYSGNTIYF
abundance: -; j_gene: TRBJ1-1; v_gene: TRBV27; d_gene: -; CDR3nt: TGTGCCAGCAGTTTCATCCAGGGAGGAACAGAAATTGAAGCTTTCTTT; CDR3aa: CASSFIQGGTEIEAFF
abundance: -; j_gene: TRBJ2-7; v_gene: TRBV11-2; d_gene: -; CDR3nt: TGTGCCAGCAGCTTAGAGGGCTTCTACGAGCAGTACTTC; CDR3aa: CASSLEGFYEQYF
abundance: once; j_gene: TRBJ1-2; v_gene: TRBV7-6; d_gene: TRBD1; CDR3nt: TGTGCCAGCAGCTTAGGGGTCGAGGGCAGGGGGCACACCTTC; CDR3aa: CASSLGVEGRGHTF
abundance: -; j_gene: TRBJ2-1; v_gene: TRBV5-6; d_gene: -; CDR3nt: TGTGCCAGCAGCTCAGGAGAAGGGTTAGGGGTCTATGAGCAGTTCTTC; CDR3aa: CASSSGEGLGVYEQFF
abundance: -; j_gene: TRBJ2-3; v_gene: TRBV9; d_gene: TRBD1; CDR3nt: TGTGCCAGCAGCGTAGGGGGCAGGGGGCGCGGAGATACGCAGTATTTT; CDR3aa: CASSVGGRGRGDTQYF
abundance: -; j_gene: TRBJ1-4; v_gene: TRBV7-9; d_gene: -; CDR3nt: TGTGCCAGCAGCTTGGGGGCGGGGGGCACAGATGAAAAACTGTTTTTT; CDR3aa: CASSLGAGGTDEKLFF
abundance: -; j_gene: TRBJ2-1; v_gene: TRBV6-4; d_gene: -; CDR3nt: TGTGCCAGCAGTGAGTTAGGAGAAGGTGAGCAGTTCTTC; CDR3aa: CASSELGEGEQFF